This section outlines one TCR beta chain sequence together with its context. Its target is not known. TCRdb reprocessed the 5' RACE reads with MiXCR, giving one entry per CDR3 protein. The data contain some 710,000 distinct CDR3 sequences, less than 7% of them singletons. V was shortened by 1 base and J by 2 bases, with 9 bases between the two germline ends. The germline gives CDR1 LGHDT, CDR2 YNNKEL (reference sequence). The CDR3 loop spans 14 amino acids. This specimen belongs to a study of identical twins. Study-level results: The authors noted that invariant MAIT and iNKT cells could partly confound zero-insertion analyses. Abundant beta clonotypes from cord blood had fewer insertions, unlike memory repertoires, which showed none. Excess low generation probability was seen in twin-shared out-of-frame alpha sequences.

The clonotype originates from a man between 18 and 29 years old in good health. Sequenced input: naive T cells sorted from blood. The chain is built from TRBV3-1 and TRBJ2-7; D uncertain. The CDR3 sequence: CASSQGFAAYEQYF. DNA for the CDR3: TGTGCCAGCAGCCAAGGATTCGCCGCCTACGAGCAGTACTTC.